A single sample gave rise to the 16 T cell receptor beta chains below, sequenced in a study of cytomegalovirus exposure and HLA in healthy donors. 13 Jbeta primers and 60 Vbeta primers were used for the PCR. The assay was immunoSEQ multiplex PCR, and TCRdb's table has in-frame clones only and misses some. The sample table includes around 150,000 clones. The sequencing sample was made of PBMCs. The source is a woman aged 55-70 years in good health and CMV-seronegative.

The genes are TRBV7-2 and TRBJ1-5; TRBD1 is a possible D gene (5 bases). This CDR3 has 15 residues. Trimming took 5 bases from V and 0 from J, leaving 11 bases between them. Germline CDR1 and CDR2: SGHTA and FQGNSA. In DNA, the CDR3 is TGTGCCAGCAGCCGGGACTTCTTTAGCAATCAGCCCCAGCATTTT. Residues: CASSRDFFSNQPQHF.

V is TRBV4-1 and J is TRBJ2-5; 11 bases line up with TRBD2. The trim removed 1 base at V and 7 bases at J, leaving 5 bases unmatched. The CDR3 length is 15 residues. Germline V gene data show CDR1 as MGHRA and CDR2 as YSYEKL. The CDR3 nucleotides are TGCGCCAGCAGCCAAGTAACTAGCGGGAGTGGGACCCAGTACTTC. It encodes CASSQVTSGSGTQYF.

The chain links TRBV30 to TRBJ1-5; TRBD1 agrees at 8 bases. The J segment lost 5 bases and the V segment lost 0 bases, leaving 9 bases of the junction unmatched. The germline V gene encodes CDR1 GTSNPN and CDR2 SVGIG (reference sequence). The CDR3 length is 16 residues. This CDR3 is CAWSVGRGRLDQPQHF. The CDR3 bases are TGTGCCTGGAGTGTTGGCAGGGGGCGGTTGGATCAGCCCCAGCATTTT.

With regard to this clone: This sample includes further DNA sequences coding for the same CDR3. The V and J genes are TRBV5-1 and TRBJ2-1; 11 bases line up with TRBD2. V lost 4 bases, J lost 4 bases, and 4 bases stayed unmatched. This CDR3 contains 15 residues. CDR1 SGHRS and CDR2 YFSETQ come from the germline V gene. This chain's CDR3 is CASSPGTSGYNEQFF. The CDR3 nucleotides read TGCGCCAGCAGCCCGGGGACTAGCGGATACAATGAGCAGTTCTTC. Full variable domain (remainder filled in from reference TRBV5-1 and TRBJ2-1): KAGVTQTPRYLIKTRGQQVTLSCSPISGHRSVSWYQQTPGQGLQFLFEYFSETQRNKGNFPGRFSGRQFSNSRSEMNVSTLELGDSALYLCASSPGTSGYNEQFFGPGTRLTVL.

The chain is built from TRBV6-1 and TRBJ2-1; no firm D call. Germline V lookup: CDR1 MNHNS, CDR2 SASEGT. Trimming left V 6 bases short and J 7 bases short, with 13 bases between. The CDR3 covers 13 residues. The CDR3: CASSGIALNEQFF. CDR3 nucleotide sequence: TGTGCCAGCAGCGGAATAGCCTTAAATGAGCAGTTCTTC.

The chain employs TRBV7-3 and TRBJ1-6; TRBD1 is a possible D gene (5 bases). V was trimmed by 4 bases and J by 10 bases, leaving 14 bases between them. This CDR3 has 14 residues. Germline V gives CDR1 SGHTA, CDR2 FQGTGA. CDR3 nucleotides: TGTGCCAGCAGCTCAGGGCAGGCCTACTCACCCCTCCACTTT. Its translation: CASSSGQAYSPLHF.

The CDR3 sequence is CASSLRQDYQETQYF. CDR3 sequence (DNA): TGTGCCAGCAGTCTTCGACAGGACTACCAAGAGACCCAGTACTTC. The chain recombines TRBV27 with TRBJ2-5; D is possibly TRBD1 (6 bases). This CDR3 has 15 residues. Germline CDR1 and CDR2: MNHEY and SMNVEV (reference sequence). Trimming took off 5 bases at V and 0 bases at J, with 13 bases between the two ends.

CDR3 residues: CASRGTWRDQPQHF. The CDR3 region has the DNA TGTGCCAGCAGAGGCACCTGGCGGGATCAGCCCCAGCATTTT. The gene calls are TRBV6-1 and TRBJ1-5; D is ambiguous. Per germline, CDR1 MNHNS and CDR2 SASEGT. CDR3 length: 14 amino acids. Deletions cut 6 bases from V and 5 bases from J, with 14 bases between.

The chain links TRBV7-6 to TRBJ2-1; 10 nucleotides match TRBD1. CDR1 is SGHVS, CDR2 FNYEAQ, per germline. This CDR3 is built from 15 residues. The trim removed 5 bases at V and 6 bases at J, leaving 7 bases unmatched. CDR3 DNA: TGTGCCAGCAGCCTGGGACAGGGGAGCGGCAATGAGCAGTTCTTC. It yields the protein CASSLGQGSGNEQFF.

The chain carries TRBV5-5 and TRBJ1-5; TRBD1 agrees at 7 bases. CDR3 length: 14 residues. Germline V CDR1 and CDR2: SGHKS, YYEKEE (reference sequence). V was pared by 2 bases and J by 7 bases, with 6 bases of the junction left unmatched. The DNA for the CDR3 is TGTGCCAGCAGCTTCGACAGGGCGGGCCAGCCCCAGCATTTT. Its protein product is CASSFDRAGQPQHF.

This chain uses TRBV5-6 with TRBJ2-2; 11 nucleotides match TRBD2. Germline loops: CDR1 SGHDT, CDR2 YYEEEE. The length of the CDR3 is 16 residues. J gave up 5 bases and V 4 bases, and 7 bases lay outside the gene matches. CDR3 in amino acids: CASSGTSGSWTGELFF. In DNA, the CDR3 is TGTGCCAGCAGCGGCACTAGCGGGAGTTGGACCGGGGAGCTGTTTTTT.

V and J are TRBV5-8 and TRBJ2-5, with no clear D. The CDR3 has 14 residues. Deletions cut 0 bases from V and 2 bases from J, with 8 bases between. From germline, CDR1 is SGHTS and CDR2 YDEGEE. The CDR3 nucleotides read TGTGCCAGCAGCTTGGTCTTTTTACAAGAGACCCAGTACTTC. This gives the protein CASSLVFLQETQYF.

Here the CDR3 reads CAIMSGRSYEQFF. The DNA for the CDR3 is TGTGCCATCATGAGCGGGAGGTCCTATGAGCAGTTCTTC. The chain has TRBV10-3 and TRBJ2-1; 9 bases match TRBD2. Germline CDR1 ENHRY, CDR2 SYGVKD. The CDR3 length is 13 residues. V lost 7 bases to trimming and J lost 8 bases; unmatched junction nucleotides: 6.

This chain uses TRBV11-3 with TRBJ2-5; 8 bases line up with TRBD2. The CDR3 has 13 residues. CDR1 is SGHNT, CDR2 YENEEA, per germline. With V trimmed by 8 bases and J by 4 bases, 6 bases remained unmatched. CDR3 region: CASGLAGGETQYF. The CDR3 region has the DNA TGTGCCAGCGGTTTGGCGGGAGGAGAGACCCAGTACTTC. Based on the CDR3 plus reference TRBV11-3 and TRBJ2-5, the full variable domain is EAGVVQSPRYKIIEKKQPVAFWCNPISGHNTLYWYLQNLGQGPELLIRYENEEAVDDSQLPKDRFSAERLKGVDSTLKIQPAELGDSAVYLCASGLAGGETQYFGPGTRLLVL.

Here the CDR3 reads CASRGHPNTEAFF. CDR3 DNA: TGTGCCAGTAGAGGACACCCGAACACTGAAGCTTTCTTT. This sequence joins TRBV19 and TRBJ1-1, with D maybe TRBD1 (5 bases). The CDR3 is made up of 13 amino acids. Germline lookup yields CDR1 LNHDA and CDR2 SQIVND (reference sequence). V gave up 6 bases and J gave up 1 base, with 9 bases separating them.

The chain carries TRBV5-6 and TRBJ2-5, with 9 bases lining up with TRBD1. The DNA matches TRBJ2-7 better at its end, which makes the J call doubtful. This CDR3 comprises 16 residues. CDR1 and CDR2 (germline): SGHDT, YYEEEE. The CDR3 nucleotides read TGTGCCAGCAGCGGCCTGACAGGGGGTGCCTCCTACGAGCAGTACTTC. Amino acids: CASSGLTGGASYEQYF.